This TCR beta chain emerged from a study of shared clonotypes between healthy human individuals. Study details: CD4 naive and CD4 memory each took three plates per donor, while CD8 naive took two and CD8 memory one.

The CDR3 has 11 amino acids. Germline loops: CDR1 DFQATT, CDR2 SNEGSKA (reference sequence). V lost 6 bases, J lost 5 bases, and 2 bases stayed unmatched. A deep-level run was used for the assay. Repertoires were generated with immunoSEQ multiplex PCR, while TCRdb's copy carries only in-frame clones and drops some. There are around 2.3 million clones in the sample; 95% occur only once, and 0.1% to 0.15% lies in the top ten. Note on this clone: Other DNA sequences from this sample encode an identical CDR3 as well.

The source is a young man in good health. The rearrangement links TRBV20-1 to TRBJ2-5; 8 bases align to TRBD2. Input material: naive CD4+ T cells sorted from blood. Specified subset: CD45RA+ positively selected. The CDR3 loop reads CSASGGETQYF. The CDR3 DNA reads TGCAGTGCATCGGGGGGGGAGACCCAGTACTTC.